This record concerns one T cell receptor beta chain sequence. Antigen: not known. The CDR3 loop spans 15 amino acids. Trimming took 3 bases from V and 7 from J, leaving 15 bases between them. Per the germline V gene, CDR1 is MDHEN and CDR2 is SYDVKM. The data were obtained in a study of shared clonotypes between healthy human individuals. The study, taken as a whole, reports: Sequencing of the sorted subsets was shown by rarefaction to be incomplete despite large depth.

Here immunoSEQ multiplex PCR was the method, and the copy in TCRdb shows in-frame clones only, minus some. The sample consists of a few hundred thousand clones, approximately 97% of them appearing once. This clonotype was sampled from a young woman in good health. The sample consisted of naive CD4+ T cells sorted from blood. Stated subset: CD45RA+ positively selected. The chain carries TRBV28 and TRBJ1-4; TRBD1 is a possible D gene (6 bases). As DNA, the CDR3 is TGTGCCAGCAGTTTGGGGCAGGGGTTTGGTGAAAAACTGTTTTTT. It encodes CASSLGQGFGEKLFF.